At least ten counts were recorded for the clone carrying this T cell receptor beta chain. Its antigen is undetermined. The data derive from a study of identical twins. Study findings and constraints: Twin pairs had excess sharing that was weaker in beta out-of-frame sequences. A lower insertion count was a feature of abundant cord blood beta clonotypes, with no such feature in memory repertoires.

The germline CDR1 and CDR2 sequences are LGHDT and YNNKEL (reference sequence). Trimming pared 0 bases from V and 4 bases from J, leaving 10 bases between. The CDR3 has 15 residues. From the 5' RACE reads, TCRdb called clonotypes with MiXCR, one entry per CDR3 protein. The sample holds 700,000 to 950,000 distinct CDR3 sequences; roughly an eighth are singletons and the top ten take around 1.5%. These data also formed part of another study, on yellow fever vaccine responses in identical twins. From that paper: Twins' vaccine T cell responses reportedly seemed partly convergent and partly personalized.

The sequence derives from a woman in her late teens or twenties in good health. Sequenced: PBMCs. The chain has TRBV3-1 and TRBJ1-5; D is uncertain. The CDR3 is CASSQDRTVNQPQHF. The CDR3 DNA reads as TGTGCCAGCAGCCAAGATCGAACCGTAAATCAGCCCCAGCATTTT.